The clone carrying this T cell receptor beta chain was seen a few times. With 3 bases removed from V and 2 bases from J, the gap between germline ends came to 11 bases. The CDR3 has 15 residues. Germline CDR1 MDHEN, CDR2 SYDVKM. The data stem from a study of T-cell reconstitution after alpha-beta-depleted transplantation in children. TCRbeta library construction was performed incorporating unique molecular identifiers. One entry per CDR3 protein results from TCRdb running MiXCR on the PCR reads. The top ten hold about 2.1% of the sample, which has around 450,000 distinct CDR3 sequences, under 12% seen once.

The specimen was PBMCs, collected before TCRalphabeta/CD19-depleted stem cell transplant. The chain is built from TRBV28 and TRBJ2-1; TRBD2 is a possible D gene (5 bases). The clonotype was recovered from a child under 10 years old with inherited bone marrow failure, due to receive a stem cell transplant. The CDR3 nucleotides are TGTGCCAGCAGTTTGCTAACCGGGACCTACAATGAGCAGTTCTTC. This encodes CASSLLTGTYNEQFF. Looking up the rest from reference TRBV28 and TRBJ2-1 gives the full variable domain: DVKVTQSSRYLVKRTGEKVFLECVQDMDHENMFWYRQDPGLGLRLIYFSYDVKMKEKGDIPEGYSVSREKKERFSLILESASTNQTSMYLCASSLLTGTYNEQFFGPGTRLTVL.